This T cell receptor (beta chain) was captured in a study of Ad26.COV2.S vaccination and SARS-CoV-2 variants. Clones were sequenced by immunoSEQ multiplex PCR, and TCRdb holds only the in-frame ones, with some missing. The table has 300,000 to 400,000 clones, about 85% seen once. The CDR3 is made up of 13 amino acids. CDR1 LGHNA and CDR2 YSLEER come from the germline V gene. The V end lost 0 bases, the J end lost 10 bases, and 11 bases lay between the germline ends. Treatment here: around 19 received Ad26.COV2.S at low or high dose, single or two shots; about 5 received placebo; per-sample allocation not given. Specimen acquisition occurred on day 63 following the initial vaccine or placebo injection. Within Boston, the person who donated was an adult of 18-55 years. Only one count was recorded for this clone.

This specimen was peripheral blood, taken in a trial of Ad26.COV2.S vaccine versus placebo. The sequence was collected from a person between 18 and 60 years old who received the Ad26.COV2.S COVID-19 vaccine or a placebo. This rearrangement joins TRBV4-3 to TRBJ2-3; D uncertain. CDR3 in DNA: TGCGCCAGCAGCCAAGATCTCGGGTACCCGCAGTATTTT. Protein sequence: CASSQDLGYPQYF.